This T cell receptor beta chain was sequenced in a study of T cell changes during pregnancy in multiple sclerosis (dated by TCRdb to about 2019). As for the study more broadly: In women with multiple sclerosis, the researchers looked at how the T cell repertoire shifted as pregnancy progressed.

Comments on this clone: The antigen it recognizes is unknown. No quality values exist for individual bases; no much larger clone is one base distant.

Library prep was done by the immunoSEQ multiplex PCR assay. TCRdb carries this immuneACCESS record with in-frame sequences only. Its versions omit some clonotypes, under half of them owing to an unresolved V gene in the studies checked, with the rest unexplained. The sample table lists tens of thousands of clones, around 92% of them with a count of one. Together, the top ten hold just under 2% of the sample. Reading from cysteine to phenylalanine, the CDR3 counts 15 amino acids. The sequence is cut down to CDR3 DNA, 45 bases in frame from base 1. Reading the germline V gene (reference sequence) gives CDR1 GTSNPN and CDR2 SVGIG. Trimming takes 1 base off V and 2 bases off J; junction bases not matched to a gene: 5.

The sequencing here drew on peripheral blood, taken in the third trimester of pregnancy. The receptor's source is a female donor in good health, enrolled as a control in a pregnancy study. In this chain, TRBV30 is recombined with TRBJ1-1, and 9 bases in between align with TRBD1. The DNA sequence is as follows: TGTGCCTGGAGTGGTAAACAGGGGGCCAACACTGAAGCTTTCTTT. Its protein reads: CAWSGKQGANTEAFF.